This T cell receptor (beta chain) is drawn from a study of CD8 T cells in Susac syndrome. 0.5 to 1 ug RNA was reverse transcribed with random hexamers. TCRdb independently ran MiXCR on the immunoSEQ multiplex PCR reads; one entry per CDR3 protein. The table shows roughly 180,000 distinct CDR3 sequences, with roughly 94% occurring only once. The CDR3 covers 13 residues. Germline CDR1 and CDR2: KGHSH and LQKENI. The V end lost 9 bases, the J end lost 4 bases, and 13 bases lay between the germline ends. The source is a human donor with Susac syndrome. Sequenced sample: CD4+ T cells from PBMCs. The chain carries TRBV18 and TRBJ2-1, with D possibly being TRBD1 (6 bases). The CDR3 is CASRVGTYNEQFF. CDR3 coding DNA: TGTGCCAGTCGTGTGGGGACATACAATGAGCAGTTCTTC.